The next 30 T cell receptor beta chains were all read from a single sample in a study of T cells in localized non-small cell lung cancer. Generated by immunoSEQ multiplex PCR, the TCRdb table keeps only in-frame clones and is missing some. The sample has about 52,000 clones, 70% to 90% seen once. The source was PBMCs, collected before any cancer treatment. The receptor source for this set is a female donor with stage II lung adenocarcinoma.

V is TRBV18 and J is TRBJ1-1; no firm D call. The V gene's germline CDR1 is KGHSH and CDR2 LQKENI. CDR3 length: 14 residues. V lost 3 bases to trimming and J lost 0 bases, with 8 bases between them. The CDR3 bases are TGTGCCAGCTCACCCGAAATCTTGAACACTGAAGCTTTCTTT. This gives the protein CASSPEILNTEAFF.

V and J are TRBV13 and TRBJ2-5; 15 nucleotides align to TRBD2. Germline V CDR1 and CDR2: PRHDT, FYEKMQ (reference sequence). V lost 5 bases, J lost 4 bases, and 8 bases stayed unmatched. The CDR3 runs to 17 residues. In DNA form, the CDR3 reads TGTGCCAGCAGCCCGGGACTAGCGGGGGGCAGGGGAGAGACCCAGTACTTC. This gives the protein CASSPGLAGGRGETQYF.

CDR3 loop: CASNWGPGGELFF. The CDR3 DNA reads as TGTGCCAGTAACTGGGGACCGGGCGGGGAGCTGTTTTTT. V usage is TRBV6-6 and J usage is TRBJ2-2, with D tentatively TRBD1 or TRBD2 (5 bases each). Between the trimmed V and J ends, which lost 9 bases and 7 bases, there was a span of 15 bases. CDR3 size: 13 residues. Germline CDR1 MNHNY, CDR2 SVGAGI (reference sequence).

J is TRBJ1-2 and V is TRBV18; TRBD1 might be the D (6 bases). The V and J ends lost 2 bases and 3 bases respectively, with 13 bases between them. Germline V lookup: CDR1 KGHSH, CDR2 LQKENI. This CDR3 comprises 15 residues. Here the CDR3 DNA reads TGTGCCAGCTCACCATCGGACAGTCCCGACTATGGCTACACCTTC. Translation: CASSPSDSPDYGYTF.

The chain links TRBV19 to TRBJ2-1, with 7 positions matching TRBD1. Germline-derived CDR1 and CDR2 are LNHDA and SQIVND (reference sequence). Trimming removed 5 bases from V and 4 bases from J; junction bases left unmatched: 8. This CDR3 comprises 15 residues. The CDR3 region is CASSQRQGLYNEQFF. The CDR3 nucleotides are TGTGCCAGTAGTCAAAGACAGGGTCTGTACAATGAGCAGTTCTTC.

The DNA for the CDR3 is TGTGCCAGCAGCTCCGACAGAACCTCTAACTATGGCTACACCTTC. It codes for CASSSDRTSNYGYTF. V usage is TRBV7-8 and J usage is TRBJ1-2, with D possibly TRBD1 on 5 matching bases. The V gene lost 4 bases and the J gene lost 0 bases, with 12 bases spanning the gap. Germline assignment: CDR1 SGHVS and CDR2 FQNEAQ. The CDR3 length is 15 residues. Combining the CDR3 with reference TRBV7-8 and TRBJ1-2 gives the whole variable domain GAGVSQSPRYKVAKRGQDVALRCDPISGHVSLFWYQQALGQGPEFLTYFQNEAQLDKSGLPSDRFFAERPEGSVSTLKIQRTQQEDSAVYLCASSSDRTSNYGYTFGSGTRLTVV.

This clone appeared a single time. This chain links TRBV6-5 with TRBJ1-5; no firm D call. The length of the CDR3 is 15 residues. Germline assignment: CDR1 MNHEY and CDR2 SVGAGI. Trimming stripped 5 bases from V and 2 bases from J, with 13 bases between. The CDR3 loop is CASSPYGNGNQPQHF. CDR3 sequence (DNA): TGTGCCAGCAGTCCTTACGGGAACGGCAATCAGCCCCAGCATTTT.

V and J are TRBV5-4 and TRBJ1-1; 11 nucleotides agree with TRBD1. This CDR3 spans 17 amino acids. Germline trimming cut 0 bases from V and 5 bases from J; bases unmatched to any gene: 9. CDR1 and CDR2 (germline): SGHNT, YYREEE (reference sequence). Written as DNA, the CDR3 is TGTGCCAGCAGCTTGGAAGAGGACAGGGGGCTGGGAACTGAAGCTTTCTTT. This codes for CASSLEEDRGLGTEAFF.

The DNA for the CDR3 is TGTGCCAGCAGCTCCGGGACAGGACCCTACAATGAGCAGTTCTTC. Amino acid sequence: CASSSGTGPYNEQFF. The genes are TRBV6-5 and TRBJ2-1; 8 bases agree with TRBD1. The CDR3 has 15 residues. Looked up from germline, CDR1 is MNHEY and CDR2 is SVGAGI. With V trimmed by 6 bases and J by 2 bases, 6 bases remained unmatched.

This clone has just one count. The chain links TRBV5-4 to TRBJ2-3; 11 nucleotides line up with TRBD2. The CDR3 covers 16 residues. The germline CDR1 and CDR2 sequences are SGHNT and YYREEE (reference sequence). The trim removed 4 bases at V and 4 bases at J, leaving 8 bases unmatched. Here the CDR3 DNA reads TGTGCCAGCAGCCCCCGAAGACTAGCGGGGTCAGATACGCAGTATTTT. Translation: CASSPRRLAGSDTQYF.

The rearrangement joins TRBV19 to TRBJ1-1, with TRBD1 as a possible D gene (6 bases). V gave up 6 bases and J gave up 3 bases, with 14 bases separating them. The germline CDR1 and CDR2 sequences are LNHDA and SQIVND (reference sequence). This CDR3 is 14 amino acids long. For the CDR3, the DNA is TGTGCCAGTAGACGGAACAGGGTTGACACTGAAGCTTTCTTT. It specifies CASRRNRVDTEAFF.

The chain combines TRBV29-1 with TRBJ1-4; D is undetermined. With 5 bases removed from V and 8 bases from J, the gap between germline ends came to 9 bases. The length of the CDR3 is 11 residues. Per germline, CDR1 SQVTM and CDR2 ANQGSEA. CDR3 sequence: CSVSQGEKLFF. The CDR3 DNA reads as TGCAGCGTTTCCCAAGGAGAAAAACTGTTTTTT.

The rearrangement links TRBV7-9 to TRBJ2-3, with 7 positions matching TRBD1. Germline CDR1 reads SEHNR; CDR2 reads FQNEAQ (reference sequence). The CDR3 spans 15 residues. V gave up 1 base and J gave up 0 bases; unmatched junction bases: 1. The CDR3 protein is CASSLGDRSTDTQYF. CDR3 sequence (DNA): TGTGCCAGCAGCTTAGGGGACAGAAGCACAGATACGCAGTATTTT.

CDR3 region: CASSYSGGSPYEQYF. The CDR3, as DNA: TGTGCCAGCAGTTACTCGGGGGGGTCCCCCTACGAGCAGTACTTC. The rearrangement joins TRBV6-5 to TRBJ2-7; 7 nucleotides agree with TRBD2. Trimming removed 0 bases from V and 2 bases from J; junction bases left unmatched: 4. Germline values: CDR1 MNHEY, CDR2 SVGAGI. CDR3 length equals 15 residues.

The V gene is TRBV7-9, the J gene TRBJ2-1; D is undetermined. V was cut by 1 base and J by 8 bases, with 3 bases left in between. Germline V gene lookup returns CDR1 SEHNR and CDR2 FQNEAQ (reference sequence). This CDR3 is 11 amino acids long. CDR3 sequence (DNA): TGTGCCAGCAGCTTAGTAGATGAGCAGTTCTTC. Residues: CASSLVDEQFF. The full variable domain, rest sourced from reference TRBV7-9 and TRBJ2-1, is DTGVSQNPRHKITKRGQNVTFRCDPISEHNRLYWYRQTLGQGPEFLTYFQNEAQLEKSRLLSDRFSAERPKGSFSTLEIQRTEQGDSAMYLCASSLVDEQFFGPGTRLTVL.

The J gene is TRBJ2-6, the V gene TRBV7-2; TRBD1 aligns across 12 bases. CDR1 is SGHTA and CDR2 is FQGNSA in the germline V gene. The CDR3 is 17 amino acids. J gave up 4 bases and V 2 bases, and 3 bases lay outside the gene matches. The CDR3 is CASSLRGQGAGANVLTF. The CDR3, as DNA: TGTGCCAGCAGCTTACGGGGACAGGGGGCGGGGGCCAACGTCCTGACTTTC. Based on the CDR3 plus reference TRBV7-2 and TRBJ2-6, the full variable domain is GAGVSQSPSNKVTEKGKDVELRCDPISGHTALYWYRQSLGQGLEFLIYFQGNSAPDKSGLPSDRFSAERTGGSVSTLTIQRTQQEDSAVYLCASSLRGQGAGANVLTFGAGSRLTVL.

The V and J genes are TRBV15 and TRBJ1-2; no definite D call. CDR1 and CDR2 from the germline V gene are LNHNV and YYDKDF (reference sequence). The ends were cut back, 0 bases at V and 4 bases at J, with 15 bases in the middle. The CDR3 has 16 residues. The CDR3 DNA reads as TGTGCCACCAGCAGAGATATCGTCGGTCAGGTCTATGGCTACACCTTC. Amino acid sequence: CATSRDIVGQVYGYTF.

The CDR3 sequence: CASSNIDQPQHF. DNA of the CDR3: TGTGCCAGCAGCAATATCGATCAGCCCCAGCATTTT. The chain joins TRBV21-1 to TRBJ1-5. TRBV21-1 is a known pseudogene. The CDR3 is made up of 12 amino acids.

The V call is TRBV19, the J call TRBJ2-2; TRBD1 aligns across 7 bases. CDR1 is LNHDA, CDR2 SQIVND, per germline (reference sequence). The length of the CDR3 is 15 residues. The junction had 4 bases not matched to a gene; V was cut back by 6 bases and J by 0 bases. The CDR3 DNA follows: TGTGCCAGTAGCCGGACAGGACCGAACACCGGGGAGCTGTTTTTT. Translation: CASSRTGPNTGELFF.

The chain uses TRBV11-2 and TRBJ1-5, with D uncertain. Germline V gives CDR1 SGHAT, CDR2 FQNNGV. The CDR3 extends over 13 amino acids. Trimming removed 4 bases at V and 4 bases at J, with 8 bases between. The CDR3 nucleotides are TGTGCCAGCAGCTGGACCCGAAATCAGCCCCAGCATTTT. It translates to CASSWTRNQPQHF.

CDR3 nucleotide sequence: TGTGCCAGCAGCGTAGGGCCTTTGGGGGAGACCCAGTACTTC. Amino acids: CASSVGPLGETQYF. The rearrangement uses TRBV9 and TRBJ2-5; D remains ambiguous. CDR3 length equals 14 residues. Germline-derived CDR1 and CDR2 are SGDLS and YYNGEE. The V end lost 0 bases, the J end lost 5 bases, and 11 bases lay between the germline ends.

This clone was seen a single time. The CDR3 DNA is TGTGCCAGCAGCGTAGGTTCAGGGTCTGGGGCCAACGTCCTGACTTTC. Protein product: CASSVGSGSGANVLTF. V gene TRBV9 combines with J gene TRBJ2-6, with D maybe TRBD1 (5 bases). The CDR3 consists of 16 residues. Trimming took 0 bases from V and 1 from J, leaving 8 bases between them. Germline CDR1 and CDR2: SGDLS and YYNGEE.

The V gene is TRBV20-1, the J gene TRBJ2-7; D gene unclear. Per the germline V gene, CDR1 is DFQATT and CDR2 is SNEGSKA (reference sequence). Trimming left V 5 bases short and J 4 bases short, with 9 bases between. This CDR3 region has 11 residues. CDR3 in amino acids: CSAALEYEQYF. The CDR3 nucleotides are TGCAGTGCTGCCCTAGAGTACGAGCAGTACTTC.

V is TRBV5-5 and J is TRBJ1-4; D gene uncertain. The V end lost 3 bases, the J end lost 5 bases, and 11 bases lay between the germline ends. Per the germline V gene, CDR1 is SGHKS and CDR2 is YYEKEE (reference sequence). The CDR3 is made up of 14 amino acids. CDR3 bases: TGTGCCAGCAGCTCGGGGTGGTTAAATGAAAAACTGTTTTTT. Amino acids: CASSSGWLNEKLFF.

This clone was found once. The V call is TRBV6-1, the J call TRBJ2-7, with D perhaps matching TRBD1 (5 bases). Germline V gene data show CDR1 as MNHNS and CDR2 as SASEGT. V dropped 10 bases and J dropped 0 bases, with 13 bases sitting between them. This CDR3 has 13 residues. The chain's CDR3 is CAIRVTGSYEQYF. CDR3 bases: TGTGCCATCAGGGTTACCGGCTCCTACGAGCAGTACTTC.

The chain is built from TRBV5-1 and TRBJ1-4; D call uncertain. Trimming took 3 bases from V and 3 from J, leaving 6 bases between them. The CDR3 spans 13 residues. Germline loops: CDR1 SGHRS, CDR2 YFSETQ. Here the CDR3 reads CASSSNANEKLFF. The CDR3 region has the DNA TGCGCCAGCAGCTCCAATGCTAATGAAAAACTGTTTTTT.

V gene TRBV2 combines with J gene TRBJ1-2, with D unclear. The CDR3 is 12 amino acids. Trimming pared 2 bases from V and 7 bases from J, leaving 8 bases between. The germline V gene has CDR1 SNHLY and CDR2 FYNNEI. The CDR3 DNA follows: TGTGCCAGCAGTGAATTGTCAGGTGGCTACACCTTC. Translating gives CASSELSGGYTF. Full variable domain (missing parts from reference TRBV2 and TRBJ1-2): EPEVTQTPSHQVTQMGQEVILRCVPISNHLYFYWYRQILGQKVEFLVSFYNNEISEKSEIFDDQFSVERPDGSNFTLKIRSTKLEDSAMYFCASSELSGGYTFGSGTRLTVV.

CDR3 coding DNA: TGCGCCAGCACTTTAGCGGGGGGTAGCTCCTACAATGAGCAGTTCTTC. Translating it yields CASTLAGGSSYNEQFF. The chain combines TRBV5-1 with TRBJ2-1; TRBD2 agrees at 10 bases. CDR1 is SGHRS and CDR2 is YFSETQ in the germline V gene. CDR3 length: 16 amino acids. V lost 6 bases and J lost 0; bases outside the gene matches: 6. Variable domain in full (rest from reference TRBV5-1 and TRBJ2-1): KAGVTQTPRYLIKTRGQQVTLSCSPISGHRSVSWYQQTPGQGLQFLFEYFSETQRNKGNFPGRFSGRQFSNSRSEMNVSTLELGDSALYLCASTLAGGSSYNEQFFGPGTRLTVL.

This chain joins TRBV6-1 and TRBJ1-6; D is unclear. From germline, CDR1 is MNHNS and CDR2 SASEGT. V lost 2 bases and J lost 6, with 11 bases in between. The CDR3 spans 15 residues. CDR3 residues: CASSERSAINSPLHF. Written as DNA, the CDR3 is TGTGCCAGCAGTGAACGCTCCGCAATTAATTCACCCCTCCACTTT.

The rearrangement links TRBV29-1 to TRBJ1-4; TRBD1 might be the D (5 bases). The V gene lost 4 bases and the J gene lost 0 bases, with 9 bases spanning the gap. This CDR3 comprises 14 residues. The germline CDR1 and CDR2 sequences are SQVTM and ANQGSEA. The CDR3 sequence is CSVGSGATNEKLFF. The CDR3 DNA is TGCAGCGTTGGGTCGGGGGCAACTAATGAAAAACTGTTTTTT.